The rows below give T cell receptor beta chains drawn from one sample of a study. TCRdb processed the RT-PCR reads anew with MiXCR; each CDR3 protein has one entry. The sample holds more than 600,000 distinct CDR3 sequences; 11% to 15% are singletons and the top ten take 3.6%. The sample comprised memory CD4+ T cells from blood. These receptors all stem from a female donor in good health, serving as a healthy control. CDR3s include the opening cysteine and the closing phenylalanine or tryptophan. Fields, in order: D gene, CDR3 length, J gene, clone size, V gene, CDR3 protein, CDR3 DNA. D genes are given only for firm matches. Size tells how often a clone was seen (once, few, many) or the class of an expanded clone, and some rows leave it out.

D: .; length: 15; J: TRBJ1-1; size: .; V: TRBV20-1; CDR3: CSARVRQLMNTEAFF; DNA: TGCAGTGCTAGAGTCCGACAGCTCATGAACACTGAAGCTTTCTTT
D: TRBD2; length: 16; J: TRBJ2-3; size: many; V: TRBV12-3/TRBV12-4; CDR3: CASSFSGRLSTDTQYF; DNA: TGTGCCAGCAGTTTTAGCGGGAGGCTGAGCACAGATACGCAGTATTTT
D: .; length: 13; J: TRBJ1-1; size: few; V: TRBV29-1; CDR3: CSVLRDGGPEAFF; DNA: TGCAGCGTTCTACGGGACGGAGGCCCTGAAGCTTTCTTT
D: .; length: 17; J: TRBJ2-1; size: .; V: TRBV4-3; CDR3: CASSQEGGMSSYNEQFF; DNA: TGCGCCAGCAGCCAAGAGGGCGGGATGAGCTCCTACAATGAGCAGTTCTTC
D: TRBD2; length: 16; J: TRBJ2-1; size: few; V: TRBV5-4; CDR3: CASSFQAGGKNNEQFF; DNA: TGTGCCAGCAGCTTCCAAGCGGGAGGGAAAAACAATGAGCAGTTCTTC
D: TRBD1; length: 18; J: TRBJ2-3; size: few; V: TRBV19; CDR3: CASSKNRGTAFLTDTQYF; DNA: TGTGCCAGTAGTAAAAATCGTGGGACAGCGTTCCTCACAGATACGCAGTATTTT
D: .; length: 16; J: TRBJ2-1; size: .; V: TRBV9; CDR3: CASSVYGGGPYNEQFF; DNA: TGTGCCAGCAGCGTATATGGGGGGGGCCCTTACAATGAGCAGTTCTTC
D: .; length: 15; J: TRBJ1-1; size: .; V: TRBV27; CDR3: CASSETGPRRTEAFF; DNA: TGTGCCAGCTCCGAGACAGGCCCGCGTCGGACTGAAGCTTTCTTT
D: TRBD2; length: 16; J: TRBJ2-1; size: .; V: TRBV12-5; CDR3: CASGLAPGLAGHEQFF; DNA: TGTGCTAGTGGTTTGGCCCCGGGACTAGCGGGACATGAGCAGTTCTTC
D: TRBD1; length: 16; J: TRBJ1-6; size: .; V: TRBV6-2/TRBV6-3; CDR3: CASSIYRTGVNSPLHF; DNA: TGTGCCAGCAGCATATATCGGACAGGGGTTAATTCACCCCTCCACTTT
D: .; length: 15; J: TRBJ2-3; size: .; V: TRBV6-2/TRBV6-3; CDR3: CASYSRVSITDTQYF; DNA: TGTGCCAGCTATTCCAGGGTCTCGATCACAGATACGCAGTATTTT
D: .; length: 15; J: TRBJ2-7; size: .; V: TRBV20-1; CDR3: CSARDGLGAKYEQYF; DNA: TGCAGTGCTAGAGATGGGCTAGGGGCTAAATACGAGCAGTACTTC
D: .; length: 13; J: TRBJ1-2; size: few; V: TRBV6-1; CDR3: CASSEGDRVGYTF; DNA: TGTGCCAGCAGTGAAGGTGATCGGGTTGGCTACACCTTC
D: TRBD2; length: 15; J: TRBJ2-1; size: few; V: TRBV20-1; CDR3: CSAPGLASSYNEQFF; DNA: TGCAGTGCTCCCGGACTAGCTAGCTCCTACAATGAGCAGTTCTTC
D: .; length: 15; J: TRBJ2-3; size: many; V: TRBV15; CDR3: CATSRQTTGTDTQYF; DNA: TGTGCCACCAGCAGGCAGACTACAGGGACAGATACGCAGTATTTT
D: .; length: 15; J: TRBJ2-1; size: many; V: TRBV6-2/TRBV6-3; CDR3: CASSYVGTRGNEQFF; DNA: TGTGCCAGCAGTTATGTTGGGACAAGGGGAAATGAGCAGTTCTTC
D: .; length: 13; J: TRBJ2-7; size: many; V: TRBV7-2; CDR3: CASSPSPSYEQYF; DNA: TGTGCCAGCAGCCCCAGCCCCTCCTACGAGCAGTACTTC
D: .; length: 12; J: TRBJ1-2; size: many; V: TRBV20-1; CDR3: CSARDATDGYTF; DNA: TGCAGTGCTAGAGATGCGACGGATGGCTACACCTTC
D: .; length: 15; J: TRBJ2-7; size: few; V: TRBV7-6; CDR3: CASSLGRQVYSEQYF; DNA: TGTGCCAGCAGCTTAGGGAGACAGGTCTATTCCGAGCAGTACTTC
D: .; length: 13; J: TRBJ2-7; size: few; V: TRBV6-2/TRBV6-3; CDR3: CASSYFTSYEQYF; DNA: TGTGCCAGCAGTTACTTTACCTCCTACGAGCAGTACTTC
D: .; length: 13; J: TRBJ1-5; size: .; V: TRBV11-2; CDR3: CASSLFLDQPQHF; DNA: TGTGCCAGCAGCTTATTCTTGGATCAGCCCCAGCATTTT
D: .; length: 15; J: TRBJ1-2; size: few; V: TRBV6-1; CDR3: CASSIGGPRNYGYTF; DNA: TGTGCCAGCAGTATTGGGGGTCCCCGGAACTATGGCTACACCTTC
D: .; length: 11; J: TRBJ2-5; size: .; V: TRBV20-1; CDR3: CSARVWETQYF; DNA: TGCAGTGCGCGAGTGTGGGAGACCCAGTACTTC